This entry lists 12 T cell receptor beta chains sequenced from one sample in a study of CD4+ T cells in melanoma. Using immunoSEQ multiplex PCR, the repertoire was profiled, and TCRdb retains in-frame clones only, with some absent. This sample carries about 55,000 clones, about 72% of them seen once, and the ten largest clones take approximately 4.6%. Sequencing input: tumor tissue. These receptors all stem from a human donor with melanoma.

This clone was counted ten times or more. CDR3 in DNA: TGTGCCAGTAGGGGGTGGCCCCAGGGGCCTAGCAATCAGCCCCAGCATTTT. It codes for CASRGWPQGPSNQPQHF. The chain links TRBV19 to TRBJ1-5, with D perhaps matching TRBD1 (6 bases). Trimming stripped 6 bases from V and 0 bases from J, with 18 bases between. CDR1 and CDR2 from the germline V gene are LNHDA and SQIVND (reference sequence). The CDR3 consists of 17 residues.

This clone was counted between two and nine times. The chain is built from TRBV9 and TRBJ2-1, with D possibly TRBD2 on 5 matching bases. Germline V lookup: CDR1 SGDLS, CDR2 YYNGEE. This CDR3 is 15 amino acids long. V shed 0 bases and J shed 0 bases, with 7 bases lying between them. The CDR3 bases are TGTGCCAGCAGCGTAGGAGCGGACTCCTACAATGAGCAGTTCTTC. Residues: CASSVGADSYNEQFF.

The genes are TRBV4-2 and TRBJ1-6; 8 bases align to TRBD1. Germline V gives CDR1 LGHNA, CDR2 YNFKEQ. The CDR3 consists of 16 residues. Germline trimming cut 1 base from V and 9 bases from J; bases unmatched to any gene: 8. The CDR3 reads CASSQVFRGLSSPLHF. DNA for the CDR3: TGTGCCAGCAGCCAAGTATTCAGGGGGCTTAGTTCACCCCTCCACTTT.

CDR3 loop: CASSFLGGSYGYTF. In nucleotides, the CDR3 is TGTGCCAGCAGTTTTTTGGGGGGTAGCTATGGCTACACCTTC. The chain couples TRBV28 to TRBJ1-2; maybe TRBD1 (5 bases). The CDR3 is 14 residues long. The V end lost 3 bases, the J end lost 4 bases, and 12 bases lay between the germline ends. Germline V lookup: CDR1 MDHEN, CDR2 SYDVKM.

This chain uses TRBV6-4 with TRBJ2-3; 9 bases fit TRBD2. V lost 2 bases, J lost 4 bases, and 1 base stayed unmatched. CDR1 is MRHNA, CDR2 SNTAGT, per germline. CDR3 length: 14 amino acids. The CDR3 here is CASSDRGGADTQYF. The CDR3 nucleotides are TGTGCCAGCAGTGACCGCGGGGGGGCAGATACGCAGTATTTT.

The chain couples TRBV9 to TRBJ2-2; D not resolved. Germline values: CDR1 SGDLS, CDR2 YYNGEE. Trimming took off 2 bases at V and 5 bases at J, with 4 bases between the two ends. This CDR3 has 12 amino acids. The CDR3 is CASSVWTGELFF. In nucleotides, the CDR3 is TGTGCCAGCAGCGTCTGGACCGGGGAGCTGTTTTTT.

The chain recombines TRBV25-1 with TRBJ2-1; maybe TRBD2 (6 bases). The CDR3 runs to 13 residues. V was shortened by 8 bases and J by 4 bases, with 12 bases between the two germline ends. CDR1 and CDR2 (germline): MGHDK, SYGVNS. The CDR3 DNA follows: TGTGCCAGCTTAAAGGGAGGATACAATGAGCAGTTCTTC. Its translation: CASLKGGYNEQFF.

This clone was recorded a few times. The chain combines TRBV11-3 with TRBJ1-1, with D uncertain. Trimming took 3 bases from V and 0 from J, leaving 5 bases between them. The CDR3 is made up of 13 amino acids. Germline V lookup: CDR1 SGHNT, CDR2 YENEEA. The CDR3 DNA follows: TGTGCCAGCAGCTTTTCACTGAACACTGAAGCTTTCTTT. Protein: CASSFSLNTEAFF.

CDR3 DNA: TGTGCCAGCAGTGAAGATTATCAGGATTACGAGCAGTACTTC. This sequence encodes CASSEDYQDYEQYF. This chain joins TRBV2 and TRBJ2-7, with D unclear. This CDR3 contains 14 residues. V lost 1 base and J lost 4, with 11 bases in between. CDR1 SNHLY and CDR2 FYNNEI come from the germline V gene.

The J gene is TRBJ2-7, the V gene TRBV13, with D uncertain. Germline V gives CDR1 PRHDT, CDR2 FYEKMQ (reference sequence). The length of the CDR3 is 11 residues. The germline V and J ends were trimmed by 5 bases and 5 bases, with 7 bases remaining between them. The CDR3 coding sequence is TGTGCCAGCAGCCGAAGCCACGAGCAGTACTTC. This encodes CASSRSHEQYF. Supplemented by reference TRBV13 and TRBJ2-7, the full variable domain reads AAGVIQSPRHLIKEKRETATLKCYPIPRHDTVYWYQQGPGQDPQFLISFYEKMQSDKGSIPDRFSAQQFSDYHSELNMSSLELGDSALYFCASSRSHEQYFGPGTRLTVT.

This chain links TRBV19 with TRBJ2-6; tentatively, D is TRBD1 (5 bases). CDR1 and CDR2 (germline): LNHDA, SQIVND (reference sequence). CDR3 size: 15 residues. The V and J ends lost 7 bases and 0 bases respectively, with 10 bases between them. DNA of the CDR3: TGTGCCAGTAAAGGACACTCCTCTGGGGCCAACGTCCTGACTTTC. This encodes CASKGHSSGANVLTF.

Many counts were recorded for this clone. The chain is built from TRBV13 and TRBJ2-7; 7 bases agree with TRBD1. This CDR3 comprises 14 residues. CDR1 and CDR2 from the germline V gene are PRHDT and FYEKMQ (reference sequence). Trimming removed 6 bases from V and 1 base from J; junction bases left unmatched: 6. The CDR3 reads CASRVKGQSYEQYF. Here the CDR3 DNA reads TGTGCCAGCAGGGTGAAGGGACAGTCCTACGAGCAGTACTTC.